This paragraph covers one TCR beta chain sequence. The CDR3 extends over 18 amino acids. Germline lookup yields CDR1 MNHGY and CDR2 SAAAGT. J lost 5 bases, V lost 8 bases, and 22 bases had no gene match. Amplification used 60 Vbeta primers and 13 Jbeta primers. As originally analysed: It was a later analysis that counted some 80 million unique TCR beta chains, of which 9.5 million to 14 million were shared. TCRdb's table, derived via immunoSEQ multiplex PCR, lists solely in-frame clones and lacks some. That table furnishes V, J and clone size, whereas the DNA furnished D and trimming. This sample's table reports about 33,000 clones. These data belong to a study of cytomegalovirus exposure and HLA in healthy donors. Participants comprised healthy donors of bone marrow.

This clonotype was obtained from a man in his forties in good health and CMV-seronegative. Sequenced input: PBMCs. This chain uses TRBV6-8 with TRBJ2-5, with 8 bases identical to TRBD1. CDR3 bases: TGTGCCAGCCTTACCAACCGGACAGGGAACCTCTATAGGGAGACCCAGTACTTC. Its protein is CASLTNRTGNLYRETQYF.